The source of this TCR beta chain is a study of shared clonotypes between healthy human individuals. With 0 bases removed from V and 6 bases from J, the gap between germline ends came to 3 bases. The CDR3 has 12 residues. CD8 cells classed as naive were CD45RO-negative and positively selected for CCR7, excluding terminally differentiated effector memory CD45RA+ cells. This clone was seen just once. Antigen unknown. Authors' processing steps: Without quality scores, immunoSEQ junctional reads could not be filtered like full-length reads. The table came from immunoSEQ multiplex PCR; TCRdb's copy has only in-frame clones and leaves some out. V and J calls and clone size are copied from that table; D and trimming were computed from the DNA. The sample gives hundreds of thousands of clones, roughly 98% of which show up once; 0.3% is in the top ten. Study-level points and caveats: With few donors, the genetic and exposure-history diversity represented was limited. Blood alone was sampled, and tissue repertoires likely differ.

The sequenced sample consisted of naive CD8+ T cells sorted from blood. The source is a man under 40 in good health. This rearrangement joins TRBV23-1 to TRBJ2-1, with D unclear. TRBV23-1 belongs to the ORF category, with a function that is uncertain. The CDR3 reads CASSQSGNEQFF. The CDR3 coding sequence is TGCGCCAGCAGTCAATCAGGCAATGAGCAGTTCTTC.